This T cell receptor beta chain was recovered during a study of neurological immune-mediated disorders. Findings and limits, study-wide: Among 34 multiple sclerosis patients, phylogenetic grouping put the repertoires of 18 into a single related-CDR3 cluster, a possible signature.

MiXCR, applied by TCRdb to the 5' RACE reads, yields one record per CDR3 protein. The sample has approximately 86,000 distinct CDR3 sequences, around 2.6% seen once. Many counts were recorded for this clonotype. What it binds is unknown. Trimming shortened V by 0 bases and J by 4 bases, and 13 bases separated the two germline ends. This CDR3 has 14 amino acids. Germline V CDR1 and CDR2: DFQATT, SNEGSKA (reference sequence). Specimen: PBMCs. The rearrangement uses TRBV20-1 and TRBJ2-7; tentatively, D is TRBD1 (5 bases). The clonotype was recovered from a woman under 40 with multiple sclerosis. The CDR3 spells CSARDVGVGYEQYF. CDR3 coding DNA: TGCAGTGCTAGAGATGTAGGGGTTGGGTACGAGCAGTACTTC.